This TCR beta chain was obtained from a study of PD-L1 blockade in urothelial cancer. On the study more broadly: Patients, treated from about 2014 onward, received atezolizumab 1,200 mg intravenously every 3 weeks. Analysis of blood occurred 3 weeks (second dose) and 6 weeks after treatment start. Study-wide results and caveats: Larger 3-week expansion of tumor-associated blood clones was seen in durable-benefit patients.

Time point: pretreatment peripheral blood. The germline gives CDR1 MDHEN, CDR2 SYDVKM. The V gene end was trimmed by 3 bases and the J gene end by 5 bases; junction bases not matched to a gene: 17. This CDR3 is 18 amino acids long. As concerns this clone: Its matching antigen is unknown.

The table came from immunoSEQ multiplex PCR; TCRdb's copy has only in-frame clones and leaves some out. The top ten clones hold roughly 0.88% of a sample with 70,000 to 95,000 clones, roughly nine tenths of them seen once. This TCR came from a woman aged 80 or older with urothelial cancer. The sample in question was PBMCs, obtained around atezolizumab (anti-PD-L1) treatment. The rearrangement uses TRBV28 and TRBJ1-1, with 8 bases that match TRBD1. Here the CDR3 reads CASSFAGANQGARTEAFF. CDR3 DNA: TGTGCCAGCAGTTTCGCGGGGGCAAACCAGGGGGCAAGGACTGAAGCTTTCTTT.